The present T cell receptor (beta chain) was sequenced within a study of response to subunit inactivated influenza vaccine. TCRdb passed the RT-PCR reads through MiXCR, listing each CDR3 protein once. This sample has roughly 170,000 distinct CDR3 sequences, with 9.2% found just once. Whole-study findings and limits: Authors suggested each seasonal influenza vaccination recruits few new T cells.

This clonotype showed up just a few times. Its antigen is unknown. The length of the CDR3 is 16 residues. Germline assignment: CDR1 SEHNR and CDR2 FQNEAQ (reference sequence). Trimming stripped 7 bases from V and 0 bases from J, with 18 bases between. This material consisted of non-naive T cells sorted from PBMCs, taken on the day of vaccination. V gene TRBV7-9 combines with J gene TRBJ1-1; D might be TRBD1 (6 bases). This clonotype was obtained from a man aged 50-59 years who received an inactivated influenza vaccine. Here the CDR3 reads CASTKGGGVMNTEAFF. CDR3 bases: TGTGCCAGCACCAAAGGGGGGGGAGTTATGAACACTGAAGCTTTCTTT. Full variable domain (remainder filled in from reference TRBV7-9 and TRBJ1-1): DTGVSQNPRHKITKRGQNVTFRCDPISEHNRLYWYRQTLGQGPEFLTYFQNEAQLEKSRLLSDRFSAERPKGSFSTLEIQRTEQGDSAMYLCASTKGGGVMNTEAFFGQGTRLTVV.